These T cell receptor beta chains were read from a single sample in a study of early T cells in non-severe SARS-CoV-2 infection. Via MiXCR, TCRdb re-called the 5' RACE reads, giving one row per CDR3 protein. The data show 45,000 to 50,000 distinct CDR3 sequences, 5.6% seen once. The sample taken for sequencing was whole blood. The receptors were sampled from an adult who was a healthcare worker with PCR-confirmed SARS-CoV-2 infection or an uninfected control (not recorded which). The CDR3 runs from the conserved cysteine through the conserved F or W. D genes are given only for firm matches. Part of the rows lack a size; the others show once, few, many or a class for expanded clones.

v_call	d_call	j_call	clone_size	cdr3_aa	cdr3_nt
TRBV28	.	TRBJ2-7	many	CASSSLGTEQYF	TGTGCCAGCAGTTCACTGGGCACCGAGCAGTACTTC
TRBV5-5	.	TRBJ2-7	many	CASSLNPRTYEQYF	TGTGCCAGCAGCTTGAACCCGCGGACCTACGAGCAGTACTTC
TRBV6-2/TRBV6-3	.	TRBJ2-1	many	CASSYGTDFYNEQFF	TGTGCCAGCAGTTACGGCACGGACTTCTACAATGAGCAGTTCTTC
TRBV18	TRBD1	TRBJ1-1	medium-sized	CASSRQGNTEAFF	TGTGCCAGCTCACGACAGGGTAACACTGAAGCTTTCTTT
TRBV7-6	.	TRBJ2-7	many	CASSHGLRSYEQYF	TGTGCCAGCAGCCATGGACTTAGATCCTACGAGCAGTACTTC
TRBV6-1	.	TRBJ2-1	many	CASRLETLSYNEQFF	TGTGCCAGCAGACTCGAGACCCTCTCCTACAATGAGCAGTTCTTC
TRBV3-1	.	TRBJ1-1	many	CASSQGFPAEAFF	TGTGCCAGCAGCCAGGGGTTCCCTGCTGAAGCTTTCTTT
TRBV5-1	.	TRBJ2-7	many	CASSSSGDLRSEQYF	TGCGCCAGCAGCTCTAGTGGTGATCTACGGTCCGAGCAGTACTTC
TRBV11-3	.	TRBJ2-7	many	CASSPPGREAYEQYF	TGTGCCAGCAGCCCACCCGGCAGGGAAGCCTACGAGCAGTACTTC
TRBV2	.	TRBJ1-4	.	CASSPPGPGRVIEKLFF	TGTGCCAGCAGCCCCCCGGGTCCCGGCAGGGTAATCGAAAAACTGTTTTTT
TRBV24-1	.	TRBJ2-7	.	CATSDLRGEQYF	TGTGCCACCAGTGATTTGCGGGGGGAGCAGTACTTC
TRBV29-1	.	TRBJ2-3	many	CSVRNKLQYF	TGCAGCGTTCGGAACAAACTTCAGTATTTT
TRBV6-2/TRBV6-3	TRBD1	TRBJ1-1	.	CASTQGARTFF	TGTGCCAGCACTCAGGGGGCCAGAACTTTCTTT
TRBV12-3/TRBV12-4	.	TRBJ2-1	few	CASSLMRGANNEQFF	TGTGCCAGCAGTTTAATGCGGGGCGCCAACAATGAGCAGTTCTTC
TRBV27	TRBD2	TRBJ2-2	many	CASIRAGGTGELFF	TGTGCCAGCATTCGTGCGGGGGGCACCGGGGAGCTGTTTTTT
TRBV20-1	TRBD1	TRBJ1-1	many	CSARGQGRRNTEAFF	TGCAGTGCTAGAGGACAGGGGAGGAGGAACACTGAAGCTTTCTTT
TRBV20-1	.	TRBJ1-1	many	CSATDRNTEAFF	TGCAGTGCCACCGACAGAAACACTGAAGCTTTCTTT
TRBV30	.	TRBJ1-1	few	CAWSRGANTEAFF	TGTGCCTGGAGTAGGGGGGCCAACACTGAAGCTTTCTTT
TRBV9	.	TRBJ1-1	.	CASSGGNTEAFF	TGTGCCAGCAGCGGGGGGAACACTGAAGCTTTCTTT
TRBV29-1	.	TRBJ2-3	many	CSVGGRNGIYTDTQYF	TGCAGCGTTGGAGGCAGGAATGGAATATACACAGATACGCAGTATTTT
TRBV10-2	.	TRBJ2-5	many	CARSRGTGGLQETQYF	TGCGCCAGGTCGAGGGGAACGGGGGGCCTCCAAGAGACCCAGTACTTC
TRBV7-6	.	TRBJ2-1	many	CASSLVRGGSAYNEQFF	TGTGCCAGCAGCTTAGTGCGTGGCGGGTCTGCCTACAATGAGCAGTTCTTC
TRBV30	.	TRBJ1-1	many	CAWSLDGRAEAFF	TGTGCCTGGAGTCTGGACGGTAGAGCTGAAGCTTTCTTT
TRBV12-5	.	TRBJ2-1	many	CATSGTAGSYNEQFF	TGTGCTACCTCCGGGACCGCCGGTTCCTACAATGAGCAGTTCTTC
TRBV18	.	TRBJ2-7	few	CASSPSGVGEQYF	TGTGCCAGCTCACCTTCTGGGGTTGGCGAGCAGTACTTC
TRBV7-2	.	TRBJ1-6	.	CASSLAQIRLGSPLHF	TGTGCCAGCAGCTTAGCTCAGATACGACTAGGATCACCCCTCCACTTT
TRBV20-1	TRBD1	TRBJ1-4	many	CSAYRQGRELFF	TGCAGTGCTTATCGACAGGGGCGGGAACTGTTTTTT
TRBV7-6	.	TRBJ2-4	few	CASSLESRGANIQYF	TGTGCCAGCAGCTTAGAATCTAGAGGAGCAAACATTCAGTACTTC
TRBV2	.	TRBJ1-5	few	CASRTGQANQPQHF	TGTGCCAGCCGTACCGGTCAGGCGAATCAGCCCCAGCATTTT
TRBV4-2	TRBD2	TRBJ2-1	.	CASSQDRLAGTMINEQFF	TGTGCCAGCAGCCAAGACAGACTAGCGGGCACCATGATCAATGAGCAGTTCTTC
TRBV20-1	.	TRBJ1-5	many	CSAGETGFSNQPQHF	TGCAGTGCTGGAGAGACAGGATTTAGCAATCAGCCCCAGCATTTT
TRBV12-3/TRBV12-4	.	TRBJ2-7	many	CASSSMPRGGTGFYEQYF	TGTGCCAGCAGTTCTATGCCCCGCGGGGGGACAGGGTTCTACGAGCAGTACTTC
TRBV5-4	.	TRBJ2-7	.	CASSFIRQGPYEQYF	TGTGCCAGCAGCTTCATCAGGCAGGGTCCCTACGAGCAGTACTTC
TRBV20-1	.	TRBJ2-1	.	CSASGSYNEQFF	TGCAGTGCTAGTGGCAGCTACAATGAGCAGTTCTTC
TRBV12-3/TRBV12-4	.	TRBJ1-1	many	CASKSGRAYTEAFF	TGTGCCAGCAAGTCCGGCAGGGCTTACACTGAAGCTTTCTTT
TRBV20-1	TRBD2	TRBJ2-3	many	CSAKPASGVGTQYF	TGCAGTGCAAAACCGGCCAGCGGGGTGGGTACGCAGTATTTT
TRBV20-1	TRBD2	TRBJ2-1	few	CSASEAGGRNEQFF	TGCAGTGCTAGCGAGGCGGGGGGCCGCAATGAGCAGTTCTTC
TRBV21-1	.	TRBJ2-7	.	CASSKDGTESSYEQYF	TGTGCCAGCAGCAAAGATGGAACAGAGAGCTCCTACGAGCAGTACTTC
TRBV5-4	.	TRBJ2-1	many	CASGGHSNNEQFF	TGTGCCAGCGGGGGACATTCAAACAATGAGCAGTTCTTC
TRBV7-8	.	TRBJ1-1	.	CASSPRTGHMNTEAFF	TGTGCCAGCAGCCCTAGGACCGGACACATGAACACTGAAGCTTTCTTT
TRBV2	TRBD2	TRBJ2-3	.	CASRRLAGGATDTQYF	TGTGCCAGCAGAAGACTAGCGGGGGGCGCCACAGATACGCAGTATTTT
TRBV7-7	.	TRBJ2-5	many	CASSLQGHQETQYF	TGTGCCAGCAGCTTACAGGGCCACCAAGAGACCCAGTACTTC
TRBV28	.	TRBJ2-7	many	CASSSPTGPRGEQYF	TGTGCCAGCAGTTCACCGACAGGTCCCCGGGGCGAGCAGTACTTC
TRBV3-1	.	TRBJ1-1	.	CASSQAASTGAFF	TGTGCCAGCAGCCAAGCGGCTTCGACGGGGGCTTTCTTT
TRBV7-6	.	TRBJ2-7	many	CASSLGYGEAYEQYF	TGTGCCAGCAGCTTAGGATACGGAGAAGCCTACGAGCAGTACTTC
TRBV7-2	TRBD2	TRBJ2-1	few	CASSLVVAGGYEQFF	TGTGCCAGCAGCTTAGTGGTAGCGGGGGGCTATGAGCAGTTCTTC
TRBV21-1	.	TRBJ1-2	.	CASNAGRNYGYTF	TGTGCCAGCAACGCGGGACGGAACTATGGCTACACCTTC
TRBV11-2	TRBD2	TRBJ2-1	many	CASSLSGVYNEQFF	TGTGCCAGCAGCCTTAGCGGGGTTTACAATGAGCAGTTCTTC
TRBV10-3	.	TRBJ2-1	many	CAISADKEQFF	TGTGCCATCAGTGCTGACAAGGAGCAGTTCTTC
TRBV18	.	TRBJ2-1	few	CASSPPSIHEQFF	TGTGCCAGCTCACCACCCAGCATACATGAGCAGTTCTTC
TRBV10-2	.	TRBJ1-1	.	CASRIQVNGRNEAFF	TGCGCCAGCAGAATCCAAGTAAACGGTCGGAATGAAGCTTTCTTT
TRBV11-1	TRBD1	TRBJ2-7	.	CASSRSGTGRYEQYF	TGTGCCAGCAGCCGATCCGGGACAGGGCGGTACGAGCAGTACTTC